The 9 T cell receptor beta chains reported below all come from one sample, sequenced in a study of cytomegalovirus exposure and HLA in healthy donors. The PCR had 60 Vbeta and 13 Jbeta primers. Libraries were prepared by immunoSEQ multiplex PCR; TCRdb keeps only in-frame clonotypes and omits some of them. This table holds approximately 220,000 clones, over 65% found once. Sequenced: PBMCs. The receptors come from a man younger than 30 in good health and CMV-seronegative.

Regarding this clone: Sequence at one end of the junction differs from germline and may be a read error. This sequence joins TRBV15 and TRBJ1-1; D gene unclear. The germline gives CDR1 LNHNV, CDR2 YYDKDF (reference sequence). The CDR3 runs 13 residues. CDR3 region: CAASLYRNTEAFF. CDR3 DNA sequence: TGTGCCGCCAGTCTATACCGCAACACTGAAGCTTTCTTT.

In this sample, this clone turned up once. V is TRBV6-1 and J is TRBJ1-5; D is undetermined. The CDR3 is made up of 15 amino acids. Germline CDR1 and CDR2: MNHNS and SASEGT. Trimming pared 6 bases from V and 0 bases from J, leaving 12 bases between. CDR3 bases: TGTGCCAGCAGGGAGGGAGGATATAGCAATCAGCCCCAGCATTTT. Residues: CASREGGYSNQPQHF.

The chain is built from TRBV5-1 and TRBJ2-1; D is uncertain. The germline V and J ends were trimmed by 4 bases and 10 bases, with 12 bases remaining between them. CDR3 length: 12 residues. Germline CDR1 reads SGHRS; CDR2 reads YFSETQ. CDR3 residues: CASSPPVGEQFF. The CDR3 coding sequence is TGCGCCAGCAGCCCCCCGGTGGGCGAGCAGTTCTTC.

The gene calls are TRBV19 and TRBJ1-2; 7 nucleotides align to TRBD1. The germline V gene has CDR1 LNHDA and CDR2 SQIVND (reference sequence). CDR3 length: 15 amino acids. With 5 bases clipped from V and 4 bases from J, the junction kept 10 bases outside the gene matches. Written as DNA, the CDR3 is TGTGCCAGTAGTCCCTTTGGAGGGGGCGGCTATGGCTACACCTTC. Amino acid sequence: CASSPFGGGGYGYTF. Together with reference TRBV19 and TRBJ1-2, the CDR3 gives the full variable domain: DGGITQSPKYLFRKEGQNVTLSCEQNLNHDAMYWYRQDPGQGLRLIYYSQIVNDFQKGDIAEGYSVSREKKESFPLTVTSAQKNPTAFYLCASSPFGGGGYGYTFGSGTRLTVV.

The chain employs TRBV7-8 and TRBJ1-2, with 10 bases aligning to TRBD1. The CDR3 sequence is 16 residues long. Germline V gene lookup returns CDR1 SGHVS and CDR2 FQNEAQ. With 0 bases clipped from V and 2 bases from J, the junction kept 3 bases outside the gene matches. The chain's CDR3 is CASSLAGTGVNYGYTF. As DNA, the CDR3 is TGTGCCAGCAGCTTAGCGGGGACAGGGGTAAACTATGGCTACACCTTC.

The genes are TRBV11-3 and TRBJ2-7; D gene uncertain. The CDR3 runs 14 residues. CDR1 and CDR2 (germline): SGHNT, YENEEA. Trimming took 2 bases from V and 1 from J, leaving 9 bases between them. The CDR3 sequence: CASSLSPGSYEQYF. CDR3 nucleotides: TGTGCCAGCAGCTTATCCCCCGGGTCCTACGAGCAGTACTTC.

The rearrangement uses TRBV19 and TRBJ1-1; a weak D match, TRBD1 (5 bases). The CDR3 spans 21 residues. Germline lookup yields CDR1 LNHDA and CDR2 SQIVND (reference sequence). V dropped 3 bases and J dropped 6 bases, with 35 bases sitting between them. The CDR3: CASSIEGPSPPGRLGLAEAFF. The CDR3 bases are TGTGCCAGTAGTATTGAGGGGCCGTCCCCCCCTGGGAGGCTTGGATTAGCTGAAGCTTTCTTT.

J is TRBJ2-5 and V is TRBV9, with 9 bases matching TRBD1. This CDR3 comprises 14 residues. CDR1 is SGDLS, CDR2 YYNGEE, per germline. V lost 4 bases, J lost 2 bases, and 3 bases stayed unmatched. CDR3 region: CASSPDRGQETQYF. CDR3 DNA sequence: TGTGCCAGCAGCCCCGACAGGGGGCAAGAGACCCAGTACTTC.

This clone was seen just once. An end of the junction differs from the germline gene, which may be a read error. This rearrangement joins TRBV7-9 to TRBJ2-1; D is perhaps TRBD2 (6 bases). The CDR3 is 14 residues long. CDR1 is SEHNR, CDR2 FQNEAQ, per germline (reference sequence). CDR3 protein: CSSSLTGLYNEQFF. DNA for the CDR3: TGTTCCAGCAGCTTGACGGGACTTTACAATGAGCAGTTCTTC.